This entry features one T cell receptor beta chain sequence. The V end lost 1 base, the J end lost 0 bases, and 4 bases lay between the germline ends. The CDR3 is 14 residues long. Germline CDR1 and CDR2: MDHEN and SYDVKM. This specimen comes from a study of blood T cell repertoires in COVID-19. Looking at the study overall: The analysed material was cDNA or gDNA that came from T cells, B-cell-depleted T cells, or PBMCs.

Original processing methods: Estimation of nucleated cell counts was performed using reference gene primer amplification. TCRdb's table, derived via immunoSEQ multiplex PCR, lists solely in-frame clones and lacks some. That table gives V, J and clone size, and the DNA gave D and trimming. The sample shows approximately 160,000 clones, 84% of them seen only once. The receptor's source is a woman older than 75 with acute or convalescent COVID-19. Sequencing was done on a sample of peripheral blood. This chain uses TRBV28 with TRBJ1-3; no clear D gene. This CDR3 is CASSLYSSGNTIYF. Written as DNA, the CDR3 is TGTGCCAGCAGTTTATACAGCTCTGGAAACACCATATATTTT.